The sequence of this T cell receptor (beta chain) was determined in a study of Ad26.COV2.S vaccination and SARS-CoV-2 variants. In the study overall: Dosing was one shot or two shots 56 days apart.

TCRdb's table, derived via immunoSEQ multiplex PCR, lists solely in-frame clones and lacks some. Altogether about 440,000 clones are present, 90% being singletons, with the ten largest covering about 4.5%. The treatment was: some 20 received Ad26.COV2.S at low or high dose, single or two shots; several received placebo; per-sample allocation not given. Specimens were obtained on day 63 following the first vaccine or placebo injection. This adult donor, from Boston, was 18-55 years old. An Ad26 vector was used to express Wuhan-strain SARS-CoV-2 spike as the vaccine. V lost 1 base, J lost 9 bases, and 9 bases stayed unmatched. The CDR3 is made up of 15 amino acids. The germline gives CDR1 MGHRA, CDR2 YSYEKL. Findings and caveats of the study: Non-spike TCR breadth did not differ much between vaccine and placebo recipients.

The count of this clone is one. Antigen: not known. This TCR was recovered from a person aged 18-65 years who received the Ad26.COV2.S COVID-19 vaccine or a placebo. The chain combines TRBV4-1 with TRBJ2-1; TRBD2 agrees at 7 bases. The sequencing used peripheral blood, collected in a trial of Ad26.COV2.S vaccine versus placebo. CDR3 nucleotide sequence: TGCGCCAGCAGCCAAGCGGGACTCTCTAGCGGTGAGCAGTTCTTC. This encodes CASSQAGLSSGEQFF.